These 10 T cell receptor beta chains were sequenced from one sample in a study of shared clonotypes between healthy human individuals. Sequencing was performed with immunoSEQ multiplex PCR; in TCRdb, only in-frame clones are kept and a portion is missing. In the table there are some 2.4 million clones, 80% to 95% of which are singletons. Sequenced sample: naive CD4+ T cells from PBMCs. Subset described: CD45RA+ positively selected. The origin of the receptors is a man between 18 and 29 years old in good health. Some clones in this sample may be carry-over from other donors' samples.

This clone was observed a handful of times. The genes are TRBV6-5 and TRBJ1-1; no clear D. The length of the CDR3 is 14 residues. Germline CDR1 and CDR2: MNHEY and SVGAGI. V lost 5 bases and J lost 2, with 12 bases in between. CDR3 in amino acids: CASSLAGPNTEAFF. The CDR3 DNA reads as TGTGCCAGCAGTCTTGCCGGGCCTAACACTGAAGCTTTCTTT.

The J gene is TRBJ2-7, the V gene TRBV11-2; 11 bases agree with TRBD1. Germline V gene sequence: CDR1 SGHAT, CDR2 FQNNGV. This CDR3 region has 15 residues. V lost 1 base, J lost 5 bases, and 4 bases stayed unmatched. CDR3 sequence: CASSLGGTGGNEQYF. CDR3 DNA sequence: TGTGCCAGCAGCTTAGGCGGGACAGGGGGTAACGAGCAGTACTTC.

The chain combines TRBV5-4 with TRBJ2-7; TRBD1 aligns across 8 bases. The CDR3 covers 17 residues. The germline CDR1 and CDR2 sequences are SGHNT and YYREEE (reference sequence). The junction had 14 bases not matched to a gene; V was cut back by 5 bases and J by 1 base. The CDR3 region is CASSKDRVLSESYEQYF. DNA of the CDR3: TGTGCCAGCAGTAAGGACAGGGTCCTCTCGGAATCCTACGAGCAGTACTTC. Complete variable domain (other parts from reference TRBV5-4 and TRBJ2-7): ETGVTQSPTHLIKTRGQQVTLRCSSQSGHNTVSWYQQALGQGPQFIFQYYREEENGRGNFPPRFSGLQFPNYSSELNVNALELDDSALYLCASSKDRVLSESYEQYFGPGTRLTVT.

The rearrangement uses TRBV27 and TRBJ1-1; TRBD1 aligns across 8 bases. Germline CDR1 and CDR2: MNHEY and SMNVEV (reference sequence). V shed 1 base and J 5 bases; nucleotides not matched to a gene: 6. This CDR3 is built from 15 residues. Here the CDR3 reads CASSLFSQGATEAFF. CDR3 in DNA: TGTGCCAGCAGTTTATTTTCGCAGGGGGCTACTGAAGCTTTCTTT.

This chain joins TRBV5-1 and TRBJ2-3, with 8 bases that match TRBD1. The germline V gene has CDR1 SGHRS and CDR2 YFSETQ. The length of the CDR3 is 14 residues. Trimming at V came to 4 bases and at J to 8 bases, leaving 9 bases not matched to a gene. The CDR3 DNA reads TGCGCCAGCAGCCCCCGACAGGGGCAGGTTACGCAGTATTTT. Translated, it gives CASSPRQGQVTQYF.

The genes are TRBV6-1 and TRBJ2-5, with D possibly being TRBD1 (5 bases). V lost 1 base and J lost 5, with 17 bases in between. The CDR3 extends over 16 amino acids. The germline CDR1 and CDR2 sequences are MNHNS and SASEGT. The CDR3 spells CASSEEWQPYRETQYF. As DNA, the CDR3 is TGTGCCAGCAGTGAAGAATGGCAACCCTACAGGGAGACCCAGTACTTC.

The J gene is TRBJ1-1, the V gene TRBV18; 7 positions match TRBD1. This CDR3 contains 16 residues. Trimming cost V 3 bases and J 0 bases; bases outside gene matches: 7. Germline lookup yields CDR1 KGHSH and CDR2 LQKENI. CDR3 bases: TGTGCCAGCTCACCTGCAGGGGGAGATTTGAACACTGAAGCTTTCTTT. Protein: CASSPAGGDLNTEAFF.

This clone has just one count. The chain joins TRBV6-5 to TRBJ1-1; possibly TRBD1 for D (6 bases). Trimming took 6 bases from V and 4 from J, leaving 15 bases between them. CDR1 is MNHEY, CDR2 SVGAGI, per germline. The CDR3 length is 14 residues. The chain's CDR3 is CASRTGGLSTEAFF. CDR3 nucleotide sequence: TGTGCCAGCAGAACGGGGGGCTTGAGCACTGAAGCTTTCTTT.

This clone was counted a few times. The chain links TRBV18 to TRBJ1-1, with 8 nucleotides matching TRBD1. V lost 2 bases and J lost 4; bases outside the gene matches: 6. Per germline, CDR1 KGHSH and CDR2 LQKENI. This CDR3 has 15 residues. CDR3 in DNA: TGTGCCAGCTCACCAAGCACGACAGGGGTCACTGAAGCTTTCTTT. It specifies CASSPSTTGVTEAFF. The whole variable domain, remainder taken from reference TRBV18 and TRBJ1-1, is NAGVMQNPRHLVRRRGQEARLRCSPMKGHSHVYWYRQLPEEGLKFMVYLQKENIIDESGMPKERFSAEFPKEGPSILRIQQVVRGDSAAYFCASSPSTTGVTEAFFGQGTRLTVV.

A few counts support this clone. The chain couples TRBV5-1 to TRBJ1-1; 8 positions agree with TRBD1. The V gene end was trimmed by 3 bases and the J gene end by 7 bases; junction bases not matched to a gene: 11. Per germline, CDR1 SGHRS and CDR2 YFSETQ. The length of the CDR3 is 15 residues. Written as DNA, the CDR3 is TGCGCCAGCAGCTCGACTCCGGGACAGGTCAGTGAAGCTTTCTTT. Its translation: CASSSTPGQVSEAFF.